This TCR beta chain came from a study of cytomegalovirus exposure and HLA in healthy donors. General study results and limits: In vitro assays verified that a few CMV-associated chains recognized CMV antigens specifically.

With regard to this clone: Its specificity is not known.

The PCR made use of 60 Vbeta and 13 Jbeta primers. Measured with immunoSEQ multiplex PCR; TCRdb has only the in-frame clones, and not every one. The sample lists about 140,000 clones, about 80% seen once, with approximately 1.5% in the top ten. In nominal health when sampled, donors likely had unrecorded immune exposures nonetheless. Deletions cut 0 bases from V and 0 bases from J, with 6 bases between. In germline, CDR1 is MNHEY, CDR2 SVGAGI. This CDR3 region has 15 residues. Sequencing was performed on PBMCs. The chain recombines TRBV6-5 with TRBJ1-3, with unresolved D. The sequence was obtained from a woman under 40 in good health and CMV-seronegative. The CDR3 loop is CASSYSRDSGNTIYF. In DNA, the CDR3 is TGTGCCAGCAGTTACTCGAGGGACTCTGGAAACACCATATATTTT.